These 30 T cell receptor beta chains were all obtained from the same sample, sequenced in a study of CD8 T cells in ankylosing spondylitis. MiXCR, applied by TCRdb to the 5' RACE reads, yields one record per CDR3 protein. The sample has about 39,000 distinct CDR3 sequences, approximately 10% seen once. Sequencing was carried out using blood, either unsorted or a sorted T cell fraction (not recorded which). The receptor source for this set is a male donor with ankylosing spondylitis or in good health (not recorded which).

The table lists this clonotype with many counts. V is TRBV27 and J is TRBJ2-3; D unclear. From germline, CDR1 is MNHEY and CDR2 SMNVEV (reference sequence). Trimming cost V 6 bases and J 2 bases, with 12 bases left between them. This CDR3 region has 14 residues. CDR3: CASRIAVDTDTQYF. The CDR3 DNA reads TGTGCCAGCAGAATCGCTGTGGACACAGATACGCAGTATTTT.

This clonotype has ten or more counts. The chain has TRBV29-1 and TRBJ2-7, with 8 bases matching TRBD1. The CDR3 contains 13 residues. The V gene's germline CDR1 is SQVTM and CDR2 ANQGSEA. V shed 4 bases, J shed 4 bases, and the junction held 6 bases outside the gene matches. The CDR3 coding sequence is TGCAGCGTTGGTACCGGGACAGGATACGAGCAGTACTTC. It encodes CSVGTGTGYEQYF.

This clonotype was counted ten times or more. The CDR3 protein is CASSYSVRGRAGDEQFF. The DNA of the CDR3 is TGTGCCAGCAGTTACTCTGTTAGGGGCAGGGCGGGCGATGAGCAGTTCTTC. The chain recombines TRBV6-5 with TRBJ2-1; perhaps D is TRBD1 or TRBD2 (5 bases each). V gave up 0 bases and J gave up 8 bases, with 20 bases separating them. The CDR3 length is 17 residues. The germline V gene has CDR1 MNHEY and CDR2 SVGAGI.

This clonotype was observed at least ten times. This rearrangement joins TRBV11-2 to TRBJ1-2, with D uncertain. The CDR3 has 14 residues. Germline-derived CDR1 and CDR2 are SGHAT and FQNNGV. Trimming left V 0 bases short and J 7 bases short, with 12 bases between. The CDR3 nucleotides are TGTGCCAGCAGCTTAGAGCCCGGATCGGGTGGCTACACCTTC. It yields the protein CASSLEPGSGGYTF.

The V gene is TRBV5-1, the J gene TRBJ1-1; maybe TRBD1 (5 bases). The CDR3 covers 13 residues. The V gene lost 0 bases and the J gene lost 8 bases, with 11 bases spanning the gap. CDR1 is SGHRS, CDR2 YFSETQ, per germline. The CDR3 loop reads CASSLDGAREAFF. DNA for the CDR3: TGCGCCAGCAGCTTGGATGGGGCGCGAGAAGCTTTCTTT.

This clonotype was observed many times. The rearrangement uses TRBV6-2 or TRBV6-3 and TRBJ2-1, with no clear D. Looked up from germline, CDR1 is MNHEY and CDR2 is SVGEGT. The CDR3 extends over 15 amino acids. Trimming stripped 2 bases from V and 0 bases from J, with 8 bases between. The CDR3 DNA reads as TGTGCCAGCAGTTACCTGAGAGGCTCCTACAATGAGCAGTTCTTC. Translated: CASSYLRGSYNEQFF.

The DNA of the CDR3 is TGTGCCAGGGGCCGGGGTCGGGGCCGCGAGCAGTTCTTC. This sequence encodes CARGRGRGREQFF. The chain is built from TRBV5-6 and TRBJ2-1; D tentatively fits TRBD1 or TRBD2 (5 bases each). The CDR3 contains 13 residues. The germline V gene has CDR1 SGHDT and CDR2 YYEEEE. V shed 8 bases and J shed 10 bases, with 19 bases lying between them.

This clonotype occurred many times. CDR3 loop: CASSPLGDNEQFF. The CDR3 DNA reads TGTGCCAGCAGCCCCCTAGGCGACAATGAGCAGTTCTTC. This chain uses TRBV7-6 with TRBJ2-1; D is undetermined. This CDR3 comprises 13 residues. Trimming took 5 bases from V and 5 from J, leaving 10 bases between them. The germline V gene encodes CDR1 SGHVS and CDR2 FNYEAQ.

This clonotype was observed many times. V usage is TRBV20-1 and J usage is TRBJ2-1; the D is unclear. CDR3 length equals 14 residues. The V and J ends lost 5 bases and 0 bases respectively, with 11 bases between them. The germline gives CDR1 DFQATT, CDR2 SNEGSKA (reference sequence). CDR3 sequence reads: CSAYSQSSYNEQFF. The CDR3 coding sequence is TGCAGTGCTTACAGCCAATCCTCCTACAATGAGCAGTTCTTC.

This clonotype was seen many times. The gene calls are TRBV28 and TRBJ2-2; 7 positions agree with TRBD1. Germline values: CDR1 MDHEN, CDR2 SYDVKM. The CDR3 totals 15 residues. The J segment lost 3 bases and the V segment lost 4 bases, leaving 5 bases of the junction unmatched. This chain's CDR3 is CASSSAGTDTGELFF. CDR3 DNA sequence: TGTGCCAGCAGTTCAGCCGGGACAGACACCGGGGAGCTGTTTTTT.

This clonotype has a handful of counts. At one of its ends the junction is not consistent with the germline gene, which may arise from a read error. The V gene is TRBV25-1, the J gene TRBJ2-1, with D possibly being TRBD1 or TRBD2 (5 bases each). The CDR3 length is 13 residues. Germline lookup yields CDR1 MGHDK and CDR2 SYGVNS. The CDR3 sequence is CASSVTGTPTSHF. As DNA, the CDR3 is TGTGCCAGCAGCGTCACCGGGACCCCGACGTCCCACTTC. Full variable domain (rest looked up from reference TRBV25-1 and TRBJ2-1): EADIYQTPRYLVIGTGKKITLECSQTMGHDKMYWYQQDPGMELHLIHYSYGVNSTEKGDLSSESTVSRIRTEHFPLTLESARPSHTSQYLCASSVTGTPTSHFGPGTRLTVL.

There are many counts of this clonotype. The chain couples TRBV5-1 to TRBJ1-6; a possible D gene is TRBD1 (5 bases). V lost 0 bases and J 5 bases, leaving 9 bases between the germline ends. This CDR3 has 15 amino acids. Germline values: CDR1 SGHRS, CDR2 YFSETQ. The CDR3 coding sequence is TGCGCCAGCAGCTTGGTGGGGCTGGATAATTCACCCCTCCACTTT. This codes for CASSLVGLDNSPLHF. The variable domain in full, with the rest retrieved from reference TRBV5-1 and TRBJ1-6, is KAGVTQTPRYLIKTRGQQVTLSCSPISGHRSVSWYQQTPGQGLQFLFEYFSETQRNKGNFPGRFSGRQFSNSRSEMNVSTLELGDSALYLCASSLVGLDNSPLHFGNGTRLTVT.

This clonotype was observed at least ten times. The V gene is TRBV4-1, the J gene TRBJ2-3; 7 bases are shared with TRBD2. This CDR3 has 17 residues. From germline, CDR1 is MGHRA and CDR2 YSYEKL. V lost 4 bases to trimming and J lost 2 bases; unmatched junction nucleotides: 12. The CDR3 DNA reads TGCGCCAGCAGCCTTGAAGGGTCCAGCGGGGTCACAGATACGCAGTATTTT. Translated, it gives CASSLEGSSGVTDTQYF.

This clonotype was recorded many times. The chain has TRBV12-3 or TRBV12-4 and TRBJ2-1, with a possible D match to TRBD2 (5 bases). The CDR3 sequence is 17 residues long. The V end lost 3 bases, the J end lost 8 bases, and 23 bases lay between the germline ends. CDR3 amino acids: CASSLRGKRLDPDEQFF. CDR3 nucleotide sequence: TGTGCCAGCAGTTTGCGTGGAAAGCGGCTAGACCCGGATGAGCAGTTCTTC.

Many counts were recorded for this clonotype. CDR3 coding DNA: TGCGCCAGCAGCAGAGTAGCGGGAGCCTACAATGAGCAGTTCTTC. Translation gives CASSRVAGAYNEQFF. The chain combines TRBV5-1 with TRBJ2-1; TRBD2 matches at 9 bases. This CDR3 is 15 amino acids long. Germline V CDR1 and CDR2: SGHRS, YFSETQ. V dropped 4 bases and J dropped 2; count of bases not matched to a gene: 4. The full variable domain, its missing parts supplied by reference TRBV5-1 and TRBJ2-1, is KAGVTQTPRYLIKTRGQQVTLSCSPISGHRSVSWYQQTPGQGLQFLFEYFSETQRNKGNFPGRFSGRQFSNSRSEMNVSTLELGDSALYLCASSRVAGAYNEQFFGPGTRLTVL.

This clonotype has at least ten counts. The chain employs TRBV6-1 and TRBJ2-3; D gene unclear. CDR1 is MNHNS and CDR2 is SASEGT in the germline V gene. V shed 6 bases and J shed 2 bases, with 12 bases lying between them. The CDR3 covers 14 residues. The CDR3 region is CASRPSFTTDTQYF. The DNA for the CDR3 is TGTGCCAGCAGACCATCTTTTACCACAGATACGCAGTATTTT.

This clonotype was counted at least ten times. The chain couples TRBV3-1 to TRBJ2-1; D may be TRBD1 (5 bases). This CDR3 region has 12 residues. Germline CDR1 is LGHDT and CDR2 is YNNKEL (reference sequence). The V gene lost 6 bases and the J gene lost 10 bases, with 13 bases spanning the gap. This CDR3 reads CASSRNRGEQFF. The DNA for the CDR3 is TGTGCCAGCAGTCGTAATAGGGGAGAGCAGTTCTTC.

This clonotype has a count of ten or more. The V gene is TRBV20-1, the J gene TRBJ1-1, with D possibly matching TRBD1 (6 bases). The CDR3 length is 16 residues. Germline CDR1 is DFQATT and CDR2 is SNEGSKA (reference sequence). Trimming left V 6 bases short and J 5 bases short, with 25 bases between. CDR3 DNA: TGCAGTGCCCCTCCCCGCAGGGGTCCCCGAAGTACTGAAGCTTTCTTT. It is translated as CSAPPRRGPRSTEAFF.

This chain connects TRBV3-1 to TRBJ2-2, with 9 bases matching TRBD2. Trimming removed 0 bases from V and 5 bases from J; junction bases left unmatched: 10. Germline CDR1 LGHDT, CDR2 YNNKEL (reference sequence). The CDR3 loop spans 18 amino acids. The CDR3 loop is CASSQDRRREGRTGELFF. In DNA form, the CDR3 reads TGTGCCAGCAGCCAAGATCGTCGGCGGGAGGGTAGGACCGGGGAGCTGTTTTTT.

This clonotype showed up many times. The chain recombines TRBV6-1 with TRBJ1-4; TRBD1 agrees at 8 bases. The CDR3 runs to 14 residues. The germline V gene has CDR1 MNHNS and CDR2 SASEGT. After removal of 7 bases from V and 5 bases from J, the junction contained 6 bases not matched to a gene. The CDR3 nucleotides are TGTGCCAGCACCCCGACAGGGGCCAATGAAAAACTGTTTTTT. Its protein is CASTPTGANEKLFF.

This clonotype was detected ten times or more. The chain carries TRBV7-6 and TRBJ2-3; 8 nucleotides line up with TRBD1. Trimming cost V 4 bases and J 3 bases; bases outside gene matches: 0. CDR1 and CDR2 from the germline V gene are SGHVS and FNYEAQ. CDR3 length equals 13 residues. The CDR3 region is CASSWDRTDTQYF. The CDR3 bases are TGTGCCAGCAGCTGGGACAGGACAGATACGCAGTATTTT.

Many counts were recorded for this clonotype. The V and J genes are TRBV6-5 and TRBJ2-3, with 8 bases matching TRBD2. The CDR3 is made up of 18 amino acids. V lost 0 bases to trimming and J lost 0 bases; unmatched junction nucleotides: 8. Looked up from germline, CDR1 is MNHEY and CDR2 is SVGAGI. The CDR3 DNA is TGTGCCAGCAGTTACTCGATAGCGGGAACGTCTAGCACAGATACGCAGTATTTT. Translated: CASSYSIAGTSSTDTQYF.

This clonotype was seen many times. The gene calls are TRBV12-3 or TRBV12-4 and TRBJ2-7, with TRBD2 identical over 8 bases. The CDR3 loop spans 12 amino acids. The V segment lost 3 bases and the J segment 6 bases; nucleotides outside the gene matches: 1. CDR3 coding DNA: TGTGCCAGCAGTTTGACTAGCGTCGAGCAGTACTTC. It codes for CASSLTSVEQYF.

This clonotype was recorded many times. The rearrangement uses TRBV5-1 and TRBJ1-1, with D possibly being TRBD1 (5 bases). The CDR3 runs 15 residues. The V gene's germline CDR1 is SGHRS and CDR2 YFSETQ. V lost 4 bases, J lost 3 bases, and 16 bases lay in between. The CDR3 sequence: CASSQGVRVDTEAFF. The CDR3 DNA sequence: TGCGCCAGCAGCCAAGGGGTCAGGGTGGACACTGAAGCTTTCTTT. Variable domain in full (rest from reference TRBV5-1 and TRBJ1-1): KAGVTQTPRYLIKTRGQQVTLSCSPISGHRSVSWYQQTPGQGLQFLFEYFSETQRNKGNFPGRFSGRQFSNSRSEMNVSTLELGDSALYLCASSQGVRVDTEAFFGQGTRLTVV.

This clonotype has at least ten counts. The chain has TRBV5-1 and TRBJ1-2; TRBD1 matches 8 bases. Looked up from germline, CDR1 is SGHRS and CDR2 is YFSETQ. The CDR3 covers 16 residues. The J segment lost 7 bases and the V segment lost 6 bases, leaving 17 bases of the junction unmatched. The CDR3 coding sequence is TGCGCCAGCACCCTACTAGGACAGGGCCCAATCGGTGGCTACACCTTC. It codes for CASTLLGQGPIGGYTF.

This clonotype was recorded many times. The CDR3 is CASSSQETQYF. The DNA of the CDR3 is TGCGCCAGCAGCTCCCAAGAGACCCAGTACTTC. The rearrangement joins TRBV5-1 to TRBJ2-5; D unclear. There are 11 residues in the CDR3. V lost 3 bases and J lost 1, with 1 base in between. Germline assignment: CDR1 SGHRS and CDR2 YFSETQ. The whole variable domain, remainder taken from reference TRBV5-1 and TRBJ2-5, is KAGVTQTPRYLIKTRGQQVTLSCSPISGHRSVSWYQQTPGQGLQFLFEYFSETQRNKGNFPGRFSGRQFSNSRSEMNVSTLELGDSALYLCASSSQETQYFGPGTRLLVL.

V gene TRBV4-2 combines with J gene TRBJ2-3; TRBD2 agrees at 14 bases. J gave up 6 bases and V 2 bases, and 4 bases lay outside the gene matches. The CDR3 spans 16 residues. The germline CDR1 and CDR2 sequences are LGHNA and YNFKEQ. The CDR3: CASSQSGLAGVDTQYF. The CDR3, as DNA: TGTGCCAGCAGCCAATCGGGACTAGCGGGAGTGGATACGCAGTATTTT.

This rearrangement joins TRBV4-1 to TRBJ2-1; D is possibly TRBD1 or TRBD2 (6 bases each). This CDR3 comprises 16 residues. Germline V lookup: CDR1 MGHRA, CDR2 YSYEKL. V lost 5 bases and J lost 4, with 18 bases in between. CDR3 nucleotide sequence: TGCGCCAGCAGCTCCAGACAGGTCCGGGGGTACAATGAGCAGTTCTTC. As protein: CASSSRQVRGYNEQFF.

This clonotype was detected only once. In nucleotides, the CDR3 is TGTGCCAGCAGCTTGGTAGCGGGAGGTTCCGGGGAGCTGTTTTTT. Translated: CASSLVAGGSGELFF. This rearrangement joins TRBV5-4 to TRBJ2-2, with 10 bases fitting TRBD2. CDR3 length equals 15 residues. V lost 0 bases and J lost 6; bases outside the gene matches: 2. Germline V gene data show CDR1 as SGHNT and CDR2 as YYREEE (reference sequence).

This clonotype is judged medium-sized (0.01 to 0.1%). The V gene is TRBV7-8, the J gene TRBJ2-3; 8 bases line up with TRBD2. With V trimmed by 4 bases and J by 0 bases, 3 bases remained unmatched. Germline assignment: CDR1 SGHVS and CDR2 FQNEAQ. The CDR3 is made up of 15 amino acids. CDR3 nucleotides: TGTGCCAGCAGCTATAGCGGGAAGAGCACAGATACGCAGTATTTT. This translates into CASSYSGKSTDTQYF.